The 10 T cell receptor beta chains listed next were all sequenced from one sample in a study of technical replicates of blood from a few donors. Generated by immunoSEQ multiplex PCR, the TCRdb table keeps only in-frame clones and is missing some. The repertoire includes tens of thousands of clones, approximately 94% of them detected once, and 0.3% to 0.45% sits in the top ten. The sample was T cells isolated from PBMCs. The source of these receptors is a human donor in good health.

Concerning this clone itself: The junction does not match germline at one end; this may be a read error. V and J are TRBV7-9 and TRBJ1-1; D not resolved. Germline CDR1 reads SEHNR; CDR2 reads FQNEAQ (reference sequence). The CDR3 has 12 amino acids. The CDR3, as DNA: TGTGCCAGTAGCTTAGTTGGAGCTGAAGCTTTCTTT. Amino acid sequence: CASSLVGAEAFF.

V gene TRBV7-8 combines with J gene TRBJ2-7, with TRBD1 identical over 12 bases. CDR1 and CDR2 (germline): SGHVS, FQNEAQ. The ends lost 6 bases at V and 7 bases at J; junction bases unmatched: 10. This CDR3 comprises 15 residues. The CDR3 bases are TGTGCCAGCAGTTTGTCCGGGACAGGGGGCTTGGAGCAGTACTTC. Translating gives CASSLSGTGGLEQYF.

The chain links TRBV7-3 to TRBJ2-7, with D possibly TRBD1 on 5 matching bases. This CDR3 region has 12 residues. Germline CDR1 is SGHTA and CDR2 is FQGTGA. The V end was cut by 5 bases, the J end by 5 bases, with 10 bases between. In DNA, the CDR3 is TGTGCCAGCAGCCAGGGTAGTGACGAGCAGTACTTC. Encoded protein: CASSQGSDEQYF.

The chain joins TRBV6-5 to TRBJ2-7; maybe TRBD1 (6 bases). V lost 2 bases to trimming and J lost 6 bases, with 14 bases between them. The CDR3 has 14 residues. CDR1 is MNHEY and CDR2 is SVGAGI in the germline V gene. In DNA, the CDR3 is TGTGCCAGCAGTTACCCTGGACAGCCCGGCGAGCAGTACTTC. Translating it yields CASSYPGQPGEQYF.

J is TRBJ2-5 and V is TRBV6-7; TRBD2 agrees at 14 bases. TRBV6-7 is an ORF, with its function uncertain. The CDR3 runs to 16 residues. J gave up 5 bases and V 5 bases, and 7 bases lay outside the gene matches. The CDR3 reads CASSPRLAGGEETQYF. The CDR3 coding sequence is TGTGCCAGCAGTCCGCGACTAGCGGGAGGGGAGGAGACCCAGTACTTC.

This chain connects TRBV6-1 to TRBJ2-1, with 12 bases aligning to TRBD2. Germline V gene sequence: CDR1 MNHNS, CDR2 SASEGT. The ends lost 7 bases at V and 5 bases at J; junction bases unmatched: 3. This CDR3 spans 14 amino acids. CDR3 DNA: TGTGCCAGCATAACTAGCGGGGGGCACAATGAGCAGTTCTTC. Amino acids: CASITSGGHNEQFF.

The chain carries TRBV7-6 and TRBJ2-5, with 10 bases matching TRBD2. This CDR3 is 16 amino acids long. Trimming cost V 5 bases and J 3 bases; bases outside gene matches: 9. Per germline, CDR1 SGHVS and CDR2 FNYEAQ. The DNA of the CDR3 is TGTGCCAGCAGCAACCTGCCTCTAGCGGGAGAAGAGACCCAGTACTTC. Translated: CASSNLPLAGEETQYF.

The chain has TRBV9 and TRBJ2-7, with 8 bases fitting TRBD1. With 3 bases clipped from V and 4 bases from J, the junction kept 3 bases outside the gene matches. Germline V gives CDR1 SGDLS, CDR2 YYNGEE. There are 13 residues in the CDR3. CDR3 sequence reads: CASSATGGYEQYF. The CDR3 DNA sequence: TGTGCCAGCAGCGCAACAGGGGGGTACGAGCAGTACTTC. The whole variable domain, filled in from reference TRBV9 and TRBJ2-7, reads DSGVTQTPKHLITATGQRVTLRCSPRSGDLSVYWYQQSLDQGLQFLIQYYNGEERAKGNILERFSAQQFPDLHSELNLSSLELGDSALYFCASSATGGYEQYFGPGTRLTVT.

The J gene is TRBJ1-1, the V gene TRBV6-6; no reliable D call. The CDR3 covers 12 residues. Trimming pared 6 bases from V and 0 bases from J, leaving 5 bases between. Germline CDR1 and CDR2: MNHNY and SVGAGI (reference sequence). The CDR3 sequence: CASSLLNTEAFF. The CDR3 nucleotides are TGTGCCAGCAGCCTCTTGAACACTGAAGCTTTCTTT.

The chain couples TRBV15 to TRBJ1-3; D not resolved. Germline V gives CDR1 LNHNV, CDR2 YYDKDF (reference sequence). Trimming took off 1 base at V and 0 bases at J, with 4 bases between the two ends. CDR3 size: 14 residues. CDR3 sequence: CATSRGDSGNTIYF. CDR3 bases: TGTGCCACCAGCAGAGGAGACTCTGGAAACACCATATATTTT.